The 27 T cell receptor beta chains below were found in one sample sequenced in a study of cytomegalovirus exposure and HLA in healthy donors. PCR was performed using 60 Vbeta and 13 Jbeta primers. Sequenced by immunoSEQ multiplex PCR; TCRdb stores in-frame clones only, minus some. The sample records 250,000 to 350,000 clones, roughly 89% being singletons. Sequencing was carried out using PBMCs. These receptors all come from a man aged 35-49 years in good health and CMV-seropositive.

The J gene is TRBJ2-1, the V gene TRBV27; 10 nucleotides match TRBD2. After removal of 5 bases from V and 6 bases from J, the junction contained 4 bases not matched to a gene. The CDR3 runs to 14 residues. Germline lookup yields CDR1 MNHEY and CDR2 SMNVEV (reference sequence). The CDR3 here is CASSPLAGANEQFF. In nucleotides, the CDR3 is TGTGCCAGCAGTCCCCTAGCGGGAGCCAATGAGCAGTTCTTC.

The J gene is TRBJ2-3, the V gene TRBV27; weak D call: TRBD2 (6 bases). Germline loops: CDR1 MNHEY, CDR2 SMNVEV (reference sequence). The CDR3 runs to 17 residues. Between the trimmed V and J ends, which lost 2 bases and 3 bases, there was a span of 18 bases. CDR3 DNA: TGTGCCAGCAGTTTAACTTTTTCGGGAGTAGGTACAGATACGCAGTATTTT. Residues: CASSLTFSGVGTDTQYF.

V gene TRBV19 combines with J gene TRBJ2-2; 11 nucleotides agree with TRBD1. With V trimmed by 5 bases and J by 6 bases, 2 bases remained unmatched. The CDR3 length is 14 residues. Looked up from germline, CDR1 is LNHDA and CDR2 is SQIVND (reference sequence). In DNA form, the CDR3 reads TGTGCCAGTAGTGGACAGGGGGCAGCCGGGGAGCTGTTTTTT. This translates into CASSGQGAAGELFF.

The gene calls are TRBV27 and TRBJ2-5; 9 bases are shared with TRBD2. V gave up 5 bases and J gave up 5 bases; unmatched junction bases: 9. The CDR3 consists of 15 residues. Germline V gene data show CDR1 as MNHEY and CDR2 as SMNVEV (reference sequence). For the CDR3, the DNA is TGTGCCAGCAGTCCACGGCTAGCGGGAAGGGAGACCCAGTACTTC. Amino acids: CASSPRLAGRETQYF.

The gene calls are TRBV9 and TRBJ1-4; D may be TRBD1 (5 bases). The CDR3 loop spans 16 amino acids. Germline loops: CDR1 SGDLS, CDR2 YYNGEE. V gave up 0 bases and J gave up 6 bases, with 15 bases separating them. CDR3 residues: CASSVEATGEDEKLFF. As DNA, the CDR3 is TGTGCCAGCAGCGTAGAAGCTACGGGGGAGGATGAAAAACTGTTTTTT.

CDR3 bases: TGCAGCGTTCTAGGGGGCGGCACTGAAGCTTTCTTT. Its translation is CSVLGGGTEAFF. V and J are TRBV29-1 and TRBJ1-1; 7 nucleotides agree with TRBD1. The J segment lost 4 bases and the V segment lost 5 bases, leaving 4 bases of the junction unmatched. CDR1 SQVTM and CDR2 ANQGSEA come from the germline V gene. CDR3 size: 12 residues.

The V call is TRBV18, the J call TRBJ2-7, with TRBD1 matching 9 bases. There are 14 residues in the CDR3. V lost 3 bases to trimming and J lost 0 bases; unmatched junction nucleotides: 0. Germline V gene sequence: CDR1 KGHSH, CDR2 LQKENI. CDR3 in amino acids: CASSPTGGSYEQYF. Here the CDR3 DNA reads TGTGCCAGCTCACCGACAGGGGGCTCCTACGAGCAGTACTTC.

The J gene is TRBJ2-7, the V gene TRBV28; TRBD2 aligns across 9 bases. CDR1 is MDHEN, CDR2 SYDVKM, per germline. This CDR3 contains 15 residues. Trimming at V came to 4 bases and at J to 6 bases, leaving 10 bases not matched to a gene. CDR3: CASSSQGLAAAEQYF. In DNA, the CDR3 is TGTGCCAGCAGTTCCCAGGGACTAGCAGCCGCCGAGCAGTACTTC.

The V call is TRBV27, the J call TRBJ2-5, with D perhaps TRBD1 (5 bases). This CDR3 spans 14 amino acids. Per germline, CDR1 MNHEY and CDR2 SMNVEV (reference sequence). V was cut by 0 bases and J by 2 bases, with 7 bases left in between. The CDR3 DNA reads TGTGCCAGCAGTTTATCCAGGGATCAAGAGACCCAGTACTTC. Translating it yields CASSLSRDQETQYF.

The CDR3 sequence: CASSLGGQAYNEQFF. CDR3 nucleotides: TGTGCCAGCAGCTTGGGAGGGCAGGCCTACAATGAGCAGTTCTTC. The genes are TRBV5-6 and TRBJ2-1; D is perhaps TRBD2 (5 bases). This CDR3 region has 15 residues. Germline assignment: CDR1 SGHDT and CDR2 YYEEEE. V lost 0 bases to trimming and J lost 2 bases, with 9 bases between them.

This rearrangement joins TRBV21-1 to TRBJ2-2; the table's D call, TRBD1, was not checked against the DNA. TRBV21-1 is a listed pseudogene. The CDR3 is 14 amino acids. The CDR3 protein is CASSKQGDTGELFF. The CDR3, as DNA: TGTGCCAGCAGCAAGCAGGGGGACACCGGGGAGCTGTTTTTT.

CDR3 amino acids: CATRGGQVNQPQHF. CDR3 nucleotides: TGTGCCACCAGAGGGGGACAGGTTAATCAGCCCCAGCATTTT. The chain uses TRBV15 and TRBJ1-5; 8 positions match TRBD1. CDR1 and CDR2 from the germline V gene are LNHNV and YYDKDF (reference sequence). V dropped 6 bases and J dropped 4; count of bases not matched to a gene: 5. The CDR3 runs to 14 residues.

The CDR3 nucleotides read TGTGCCAGCAGCGCACCCGGACAGGGCAACTATGGCTACACCTTC. Its translation is CASSAPGQGNYGYTF. J is TRBJ1-2 and V is TRBV28, with 8 bases matching TRBD1. CDR3 length: 15 amino acids. V gave up 6 bases and J gave up 2 bases; unmatched junction bases: 8. Germline CDR1 and CDR2: MDHEN and SYDVKM.

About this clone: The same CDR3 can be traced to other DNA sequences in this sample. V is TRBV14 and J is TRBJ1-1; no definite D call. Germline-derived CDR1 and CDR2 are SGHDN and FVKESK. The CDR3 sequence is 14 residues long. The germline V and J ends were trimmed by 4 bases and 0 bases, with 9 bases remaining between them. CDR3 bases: TGTGCCAGCAGCCTGCCGGGGATGAACACTGAAGCTTTCTTT. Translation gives CASSLPGMNTEAFF.

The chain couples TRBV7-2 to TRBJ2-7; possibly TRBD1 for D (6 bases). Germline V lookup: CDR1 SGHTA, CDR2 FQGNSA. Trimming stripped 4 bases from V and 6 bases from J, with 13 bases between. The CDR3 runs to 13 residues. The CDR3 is CASSYDYRVEQYF. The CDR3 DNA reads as TGTGCCAGCAGCTACGACTACAGGGTCGAGCAGTACTTC.

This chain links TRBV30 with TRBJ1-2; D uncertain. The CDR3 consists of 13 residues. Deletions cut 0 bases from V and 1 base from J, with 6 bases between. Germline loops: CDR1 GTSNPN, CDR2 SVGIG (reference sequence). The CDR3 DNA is TGTGCCTGGAGTGTTGGCCATAACTATGGCTACACCTTC. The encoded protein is CAWSVGHNYGYTF.

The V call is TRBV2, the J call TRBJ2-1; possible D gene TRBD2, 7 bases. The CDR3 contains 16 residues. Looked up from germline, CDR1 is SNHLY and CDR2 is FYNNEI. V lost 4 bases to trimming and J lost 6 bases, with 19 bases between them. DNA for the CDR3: TGTGCCAGCAGTGGACTAGCAGGGACGGGGGCCAATGAGCAGTTCTTC. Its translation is CASSGLAGTGANEQFF.

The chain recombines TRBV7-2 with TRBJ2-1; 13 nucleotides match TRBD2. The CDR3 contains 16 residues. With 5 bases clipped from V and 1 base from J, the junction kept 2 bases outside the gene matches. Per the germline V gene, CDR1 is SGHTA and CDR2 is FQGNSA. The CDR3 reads CASSLGLAGSYNEQFF. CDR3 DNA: TGTGCCAGCAGCCTGGGACTAGCGGGGTCCTACAATGAGCAGTTCTTC.

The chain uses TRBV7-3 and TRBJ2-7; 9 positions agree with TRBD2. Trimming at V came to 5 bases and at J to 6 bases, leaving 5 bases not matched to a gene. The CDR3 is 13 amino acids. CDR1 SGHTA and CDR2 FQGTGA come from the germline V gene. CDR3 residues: CASSPVAGVEQYF. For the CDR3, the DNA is TGTGCCAGCAGCCCAGTAGCGGGAGTCGAGCAGTACTTC.

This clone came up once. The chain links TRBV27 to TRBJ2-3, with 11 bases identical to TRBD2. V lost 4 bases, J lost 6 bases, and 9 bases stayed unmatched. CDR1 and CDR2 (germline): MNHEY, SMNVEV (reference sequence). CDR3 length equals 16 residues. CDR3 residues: CASSSTSGIGWDTQYF. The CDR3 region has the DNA TGTGCCAGCAGTTCGACTAGCGGGATTGGGTGGGATACGCAGTATTTT.

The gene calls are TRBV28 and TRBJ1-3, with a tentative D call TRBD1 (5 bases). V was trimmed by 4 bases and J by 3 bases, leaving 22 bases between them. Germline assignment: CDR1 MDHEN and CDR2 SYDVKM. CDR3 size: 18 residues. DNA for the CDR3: TGTGCCAGCAGTTCGGCGGGGACGGGAACGTGGCTTGGAAACACCATATATTTT. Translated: CASSSAGTGTWLGNTIYF.

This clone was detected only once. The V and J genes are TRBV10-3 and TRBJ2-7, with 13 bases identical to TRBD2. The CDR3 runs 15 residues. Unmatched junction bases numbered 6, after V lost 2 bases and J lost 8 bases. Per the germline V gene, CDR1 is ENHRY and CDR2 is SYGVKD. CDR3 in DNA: TGTGCCATCAGTGAGCCAGGACTAGCGGGAGCGCAGCAGTACTTC. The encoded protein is CAISEPGLAGAQQYF.

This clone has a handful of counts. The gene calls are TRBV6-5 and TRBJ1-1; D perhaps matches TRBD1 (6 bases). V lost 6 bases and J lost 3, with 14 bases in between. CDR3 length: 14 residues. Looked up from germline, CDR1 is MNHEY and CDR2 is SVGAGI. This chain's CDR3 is CASRPKGQDTEAFF. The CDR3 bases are TGTGCCAGCAGGCCTAAGGGACAAGACACTGAAGCTTTCTTT.

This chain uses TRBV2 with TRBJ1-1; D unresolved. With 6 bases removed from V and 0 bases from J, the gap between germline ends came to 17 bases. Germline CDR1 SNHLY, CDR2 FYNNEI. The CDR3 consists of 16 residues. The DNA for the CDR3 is TGTGCCAGCAGACGAGGCGGGCAGTCCATGAACACTGAAGCTTTCTTT. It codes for CASRRGGQSMNTEAFF.

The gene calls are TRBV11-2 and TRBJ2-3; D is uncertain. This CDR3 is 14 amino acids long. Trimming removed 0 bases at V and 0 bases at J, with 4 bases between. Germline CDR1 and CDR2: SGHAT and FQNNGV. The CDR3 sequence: CASSLELSTDTQYF. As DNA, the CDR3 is TGTGCCAGCAGCTTAGAACTTAGCACAGATACGCAGTATTTT.

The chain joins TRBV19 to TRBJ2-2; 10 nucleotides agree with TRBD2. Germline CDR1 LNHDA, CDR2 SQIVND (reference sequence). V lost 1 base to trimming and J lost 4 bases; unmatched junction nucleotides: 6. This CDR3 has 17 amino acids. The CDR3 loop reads CASSIALAGVVTGELFF. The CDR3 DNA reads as TGTGCCAGTAGTATAGCCCTAGCGGGAGTCGTCACCGGGGAGCTGTTTTTT.

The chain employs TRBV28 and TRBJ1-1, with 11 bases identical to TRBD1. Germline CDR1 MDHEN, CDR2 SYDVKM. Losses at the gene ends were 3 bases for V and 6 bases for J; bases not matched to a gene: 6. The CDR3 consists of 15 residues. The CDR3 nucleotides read TGTGCCAGCAGTTTGTTTGGGACAGGGGGTTCTGAAGCTTTCTTT. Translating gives CASSLFGTGGSEAFF. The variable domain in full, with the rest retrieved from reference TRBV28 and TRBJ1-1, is DVKVTQSSRYLVKRTGEKVFLECVQDMDHENMFWYRQDPGLGLRLIYFSYDVKMKEKGDIPEGYSVSREKKERFSLILESASTNQTSMYLCASSLFGTGGSEAFFGQGTRLTVV.